One T cell receptor beta chain is described in this entry. Its antigen is not known. This CDR3 has 16 amino acids. The germline V and J ends were trimmed by 3 bases and 0 bases, with 12 bases remaining between them. Looked up from germline, CDR1 is MGHDK and CDR2 is SYGVNS. Assay: immunoSEQ multiplex PCR; the TCRdb copy retains only in-frame clones and omits some. The repertoire has 120,000 to 150,000 clones, approximately 87% of them found once; the top ten carry under 30%. The time point was: baseline pretreatment blood. As to treatment: 15 Gy SBRT to primary tumor, nephrectomy 4 weeks later. The sample comes from a study of radiation and T cells in renal cell carcinoma. Regarding the study as a whole: Pretreatment tumor biopsies were lacking, so baseline clonotypes are unknown. Top tumor clonotypes rose in blood 2 weeks post-radiation, then contracted.

This sequence was found in a woman between 45 and 60 years old with renal cell carcinoma. The chain links TRBV25-1 to TRBJ2-1; perhaps D is TRBD1 or TRBD2 (6 bases each). The sequences come from blood, collected from a patient whose treatment included radiotherapy and nephrectomy. In DNA form, the CDR3 reads TGTGCCAGCAGTGACGGGGGCTCTAGCTCCTACAATGAGCAGTTCTTC. As protein: CASSDGGSSSYNEQFF.